This T cell receptor (beta chain) came from a study of cytomegalovirus exposure and HLA in healthy donors. General study findings and limits: A further, later analysis showed that HLA-associated TCR beta chains (compared with equally common others) were more clonally expanded. CMV serostatus was the only immune exposure information that was available.

Points on this clone: Its antigen is unknown.

In the PCR, 60 Vbeta and 13 Jbeta primers were used. TCRdb keeps only in-frame clones here, not all; method: immunoSEQ multiplex PCR. The table includes approximately 140,000 clones, more than 60% detected once. The CDR3 has 15 amino acids. CDR1 is MNHNS, CDR2 SASEGT, per germline. After removal of 2 bases from V and 4 bases from J, the junction contained 1 base not matched to a gene. Sequenced: PBMCs. V gene TRBV6-1 combines with J gene TRBJ2-3; 12 bases map to TRBD2. The sequence derives from a man between 40 and 49 years old in good health and CMV-seronegative. The CDR3 region has the DNA TGTGCCAGCAGTGAACTAGCGGGGGGGCCAGATACGCAGTATTTT. It is translated as CASSELAGGPDTQYF.